Below, 5 T cell receptor beta chains from the same sample are listed, as sequenced in a study of a mutant IDH1 vaccine in newly diagnosed glioma. No cognate antigen is known for these TCRs. Time point denoted: week 23, last vaccination. Each dose delivered 300 ug of mutant IDH1 20-mer peptide subcutaneously with imiquimod. The assay was immunoSEQ multiplex PCR, and TCRdb's table has in-frame clones only and misses some. The table includes about 65,000 clones, around 84% detected once. Sequencing was performed on PBMCs, taken from a glioma patient whose treatment included an IDH1 peptide vaccine. These TCRs come from a young man with glioma.

This rearrangement joins TRBV6-5 to TRBJ2-7, with D tentatively TRBD1 (5 bases). Trimming removed 4 bases from V and 3 bases from J, with 16 bases in between. This CDR3 is 15 amino acids long. Germline V gives CDR1 MNHEY, CDR2 SVGAGI. CDR3 amino acids: CASSWGGARHYEQYF. CDR3 nucleotides: TGTGCCAGCAGTTGGGGTGGGGCCAGACACTACGAGCAGTACTTC.

This chain joins TRBV27 and TRBJ2-6; no reliable D call. Germline CDR1 MNHEY, CDR2 SMNVEV (reference sequence). The ends were cut back, 6 bases at V and 0 bases at J, with 6 bases in the middle. The CDR3 spans 14 residues. The CDR3 DNA is TGTGCCAGCAGGGGCTTCTCTGGGGCCAACGTCCTGACTTTC. Protein sequence: CASRGFSGANVLTF.

This clone was counted once. The J gene is TRBJ2-5, the V gene TRBV7-9; 9 bases fit TRBD1. Losses at the gene ends were 5 bases for V and 5 bases for J; bases not matched to a gene: 6. Germline V gene data show CDR1 as SEHNR and CDR2 as FQNEAQ (reference sequence). The CDR3 covers 14 residues. Written as DNA, the CDR3 is TGTGCCAGCAGCGAACAGGGGGCACGGGAGACCCAGTACTTC. It specifies CASSEQGARETQYF.

The chain joins TRBV4-2 to TRBJ2-7; no clear D gene. Trimming cost V 4 bases and J 5 bases, with 12 bases left between them. The CDR3 has 13 residues. Germline V gives CDR1 LGHNA, CDR2 YNFKEQ. The CDR3 protein is CASSPLTRDEQYF. CDR3 nucleotides: TGTGCCAGCAGCCCCCTAACCAGAGACGAGCAGTACTTC.

The rearrangement joins TRBV6-6 to TRBJ1-4, with TRBD1 as a possible D gene (5 bases). With 6 bases removed from V and 3 bases from J, the gap between germline ends came to 11 bases. Germline V gene sequence: CDR1 MNHNY, CDR2 SVGAGI (reference sequence). This CDR3 is 14 amino acids long. The CDR3 DNA reads as TGTGCCAGCAGATCGGGGGGGGCTAATGAAAAACTGTTTTTT. Protein: CASRSGGANEKLFF.